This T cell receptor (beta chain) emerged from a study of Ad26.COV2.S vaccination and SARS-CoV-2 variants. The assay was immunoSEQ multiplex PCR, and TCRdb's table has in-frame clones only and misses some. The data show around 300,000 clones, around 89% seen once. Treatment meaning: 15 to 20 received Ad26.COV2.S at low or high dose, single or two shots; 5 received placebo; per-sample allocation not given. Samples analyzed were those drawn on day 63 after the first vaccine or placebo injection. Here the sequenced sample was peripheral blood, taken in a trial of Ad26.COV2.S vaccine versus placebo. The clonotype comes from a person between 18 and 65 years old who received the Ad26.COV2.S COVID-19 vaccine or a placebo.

In DNA, the CDR3 is TGTGCCAGCAGTGTTCGGAAAGAGGGTGGCTACACCTTC. Translated, it gives CASSVRKEGGYTF. V is TRBV2 and J is TRBJ1-2; D unresolved. Trimming cost V 4 bases and J 7 bases, with 13 bases left between them. The CDR3 length is 13 residues. Per the germline V gene, CDR1 is SNHLY and CDR2 is FYNNEI.